This TCR beta chain was recovered during a study of molecular identifiers for immune sequencing clone quantification. This clonotype came up a few times. This CDR3 region has 14 residues. CDR1 and CDR2 (germline): SGHVS, FNYEAQ. V was clipped by 2 bases and J by 2 bases, with 7 bases between them. A single record per CDR3 protein comes from TCRdb applying MiXCR to the PCR reads. The sample shows about 8,300 distinct CDR3 sequences, roughly a third of them seen only once. This clonotype was obtained from a human donor in good health. Some libraries in this study had Jurkat cell RNA spiked in. The chain employs TRBV7-6 and TRBJ1-3; no definite D call. The sample consisted of naive CD8+ T cells from blood, with Jurkat cell RNA spiked in. Subset of the sample: FACS-sorted CD8+CD4-CCR7+CD45RA+ naive T cells. The CDR3, as DNA: TGTGCCAGCAGCTTAAGGAGTGCTGGAAACACCATATATTTT. Its translation: CASSLRSAGNTIYF. Combining the CDR3 with reference TRBV7-6 and TRBJ1-3 gives the whole variable domain GAGVSQSPRYKVTKRGQDVALRCDPISGHVSLYWYRQALGQGPEFLTYFNYEAQQDKSGLPNDRFSAERPEGSISTLTIQRTEQRDSAMYRCASSLRSAGNTIYFGEGSWLTVV.